This T cell receptor beta chain came from a study of blood T cell repertoires in COVID-19. The repertoire was sequenced with immunoSEQ multiplex PCR; TCRdb's copy has only in-frame clones and lacks some. The repertoire consists of 59,000 or so clones, with 73% occurring once and the leading ten covering roughly 18%. Trimming left V 1 base short and J 12 bases short, with 13 bases between. Germline lookup yields CDR1 SGHVS and CDR2 FQNEAQ. This CDR3 contains 13 residues. This TCR was sampled from a woman aged 45-59 years with active or convalescent COVID-19. The rearrangement joins TRBV7-8 to TRBJ2-1; tentative D call: TRBD1 (5 bases). The sequencing input was peripheral blood. The CDR3 spells CASSLGQFQPQFF. The CDR3 nucleotides read TGTGCCAGCAGCTTAGGACAGTTTCAACCGCAGTTCTTC.